The 25 T cell receptor beta chains listed next were all sequenced from one sample in a study of T cell repertoires in cytomegalovirus infection. TCRdb reanalysed the reads using MiXCR and keeps one entry per CDR3 protein. The table lists approximately 260,000 distinct CDR3 sequences, over 15% of them singletons, with around half in the top ten. The sample consisted of CD8+ T cells from PBMCs. The receptors here all came from a human donor in good health (CMV status not recorded). Some clones in this sample may be carry-over from other donors' samples.

The chain combines TRBV6-5 with TRBJ2-7; maybe TRBD2 (7 bases). Germline V lookup: CDR1 MNHEY, CDR2 SVGAGI. V was trimmed by 2 bases and J by 4 bases, leaving 12 bases between them. CDR3 length: 14 residues. The CDR3 DNA follows: TGTGCCAGCAGTTACGGGGGGGCTGGATACGAGCAGTACTTC. This codes for CASSYGGAGYEQYF.

CDR3 in amino acids: CSVLTGVSGEQYF. Here the CDR3 DNA reads TGCAGCGTTTTGACAGGGGTCTCGGGCGAGCAGTACTTC. V gene TRBV29-1 combines with J gene TRBJ2-7; 8 positions match TRBD1. J gave up 6 bases and V 5 bases, and 9 bases lay outside the gene matches. CDR3 length: 13 residues. The germline CDR1 and CDR2 sequences are SQVTM and ANQGSEA.

The rearrangement joins TRBV28 to TRBJ1-2; perhaps TRBD1 as D (6 bases). CDR3 length: 13 amino acids. Germline V lookup: CDR1 MDHEN, CDR2 SYDVKM. V lost 2 bases, J lost 5 bases, and 9 bases lay in between. The CDR3 sequence: CASSLAGAYGYTF. The CDR3 region has the DNA TGTGCCAGCAGTTTAGCAGGGGCTTATGGCTACACCTTC.

There are many counts of this clonotype. The J gene is TRBJ2-7, the V gene TRBV6-2 or TRBV6-3; the match to TRBD1 covers 7 bases. Trimming took 6 bases from V and 1 from J; bases not matched to a gene: 15. The CDR3 totals 17 residues. The germline V gene has CDR1 MNHEY and CDR2 SVGEGT. CDR3 DNA: TGTGCCAGCAGCTTTCCCCCGGGACAGCGCGAATCCTACGAGCAGTACTTC. This translates into CASSFPPGQRESYEQYF.

The chain joins TRBV6-5 to TRBJ2-7, with unresolved D. The V and J ends lost 0 bases and 5 bases respectively, with 11 bases between them. CDR1 and CDR2 from the germline V gene are MNHEY and SVGAGI. The CDR3 runs to 14 residues. In DNA form, the CDR3 reads TGTGCCAGCAGTTACTCGTTGTTGGGCCACGAGCAGTACTTC. Protein: CASSYSLLGHEQYF.

The genes are TRBV29-1 and TRBJ2-1; 7 bases map to TRBD2. CDR3 length: 14 residues. V trimming: 3 bases; J trimming: 4 bases; junction bases outside the gene matches: 6. CDR1 is SQVTM, CDR2 ANQGSEA, per germline. The CDR3 nucleotides are TGCAGCGTTGAGGGAGGGCTCGGATACAATGAGCAGTTCTTC. Its protein product is CSVEGGLGYNEQFF.

The J gene is TRBJ1-4, the V gene TRBV28; D gene uncertain. CDR3 length: 14 amino acids. With 5 bases removed from V and 5 bases from J, the gap between germline ends came to 12 bases. Germline CDR1 reads MDHEN; CDR2 reads SYDVKM. CDR3 region: CASSPIGENEKLFF. The CDR3 nucleotides read TGTGCCAGCAGTCCAATCGGGGAAAATGAAAAACTGTTTTTT.

CDR3 nucleotide sequence: TGCAGTGCTAGGAGGGGCTCTGGAAACACCATATATTTT. The encoded protein is CSARRGSGNTIYF. The chain recombines TRBV20-1 with TRBJ1-3, with D possibly TRBD1 on 5 matching bases. Trimming stripped 3 bases from V and 0 bases from J, with 6 bases between. Per germline, CDR1 DFQATT and CDR2 SNEGSKA (reference sequence). This CDR3 contains 13 residues.

J is TRBJ1-1 and V is TRBV4-1; 9 bases align to TRBD1. V dropped 4 bases and J dropped 7; count of bases not matched to a gene: 10. The CDR3 is 15 residues long. In germline, CDR1 is MGHRA, CDR2 YSYEKL. Here the CDR3 reads CASSPWEQGAVEAFF. CDR3 bases: TGCGCCAGCAGCCCTTGGGAACAGGGGGCCGTTGAAGCTTTCTTT.

The sample holds a few counts of this clonotype. The chain links TRBV29-1 to TRBJ1-2, with D possibly being TRBD1 (6 bases). Trimming took off 2 bases at V and 8 bases at J, with 9 bases between the two ends. The CDR3 has 11 residues. Germline CDR1 reads SQVTM; CDR2 reads ANQGSEA. CDR3 region: CSVEQGNGYTF. The DNA of the CDR3 is TGCAGCGTTGAACAGGGGAACGGCTACACCTTC.

This clonotype was detected many times. The rearrangement uses TRBV7-2 and TRBJ2-3; TRBD2 agrees at 9 bases. The CDR3 is 16 residues long. Germline V lookup: CDR1 SGHTA, CDR2 FQGNSA. Trimming took 5 bases from V and 0 from J; bases not matched to a gene: 6. This CDR3 is CASSLNSGGSTDTQYF. For the CDR3, the DNA is TGTGCCAGCAGCCTAAATAGCGGGGGAAGCACAGATACGCAGTATTTT.

This clonotype showed up many times. This rearrangement joins TRBV12-3 or TRBV12-4 to TRBJ2-1, with D possibly being TRBD1 (6 bases). The CDR3 has 15 amino acids. V was cut by 4 bases and J by 8 bases, with 18 bases left in between. The CDR3 DNA reads TGTGCCAGCAGTTCTACAGGGCCCATCGGGGATGAGCAGTTCTTC. Protein: CASSSTGPIGDEQFF.

This clonotype has a count of ten or more. The chain couples TRBV6-2 or TRBV6-3 to TRBJ2-3; D may be TRBD1 or TRBD2 (5 bases each). V shed 2 bases and J shed 3 bases, with 21 bases lying between them. This CDR3 has 18 amino acids. Germline CDR1 and CDR2: MNHEY and SVGEGT. CDR3 sequence (DNA): TGTGCCAGCAGTTACACCCCTTTCCGGACCGAGGGGACAGATACGCAGTATTTT. Protein: CASSYTPFRTEGTDTQYF.

This clonotype turned up a few times. CDR3 DNA sequence: TGTGCCATCAGAGAGGGACATGCAATCACAGATACGCAGTATTTT. Amino acids: CAIREGHAITDTQYF. This chain uses TRBV10-3 with TRBJ2-3, with a weak D call TRBD1 (6 bases). Germline V gene sequence: CDR1 ENHRY, CDR2 SYGVKD. The V end was cut by 6 bases, the J end by 2 bases, with 15 bases between. The CDR3 extends over 15 amino acids.

The rearrangement uses TRBV10-3 and TRBJ2-2; D is tentatively TRBD1 or TRBD2 (5 bases each). V lost 6 bases and J 8 bases, leaving 10 bases between the germline ends. This CDR3 has 12 residues. The germline gives CDR1 ENHRY, CDR2 SYGVKD. The CDR3 sequence: CAIRGEKGELFF. The CDR3, as DNA: TGTGCCATCAGGGGGGAGAAGGGGGAGCTGTTTTTT.

The genes are TRBV27 and TRBJ2-1, with TRBD1 matching over 8 bases. CDR1 and CDR2 (germline): MNHEY, SMNVEV (reference sequence). The length of the CDR3 is 15 residues. With 6 bases clipped from V and 4 bases from J, the junction kept 8 bases outside the gene matches. This CDR3 reads CASSPGTGIYNEQFF. CDR3 bases: TGTGCCAGCAGCCCCGGGACAGGCATTTACAATGAGCAGTTCTTC.

The chain couples TRBV10-3 to TRBJ2-1; 16 positions match TRBD2. V gave up 6 bases and J gave up 1 base; unmatched junction bases: 9. Germline CDR1 reads ENHRY; CDR2 reads SYGVKD. This CDR3 comprises 19 residues. CDR3 DNA: TGTGCCATCAGGGACACGGGACTAGCGGGGGGGCCATCCTACAATGAGCAGTTCTTC. Its translation: CAIRDTGLAGGPSYNEQFF.

This rearrangement joins TRBV5-4 to TRBJ2-3, with TRBD2 matching over 10 bases. This CDR3 comprises 19 residues. Trimming took 4 bases from V and 6 from J; bases not matched to a gene: 20. From germline, CDR1 is SGHNT and CDR2 YYREEE (reference sequence). The CDR3 is CASSGGSGLASWSRDTQYF. The DNA for the CDR3 is TGTGCCAGCAGCGGGGGCTCGGGACTAGCGAGTTGGAGCCGGGATACGCAGTATTTT.

In this sample, this clonotype turned up a few times. This chain uses TRBV29-1 with TRBJ1-2; 8 bases line up with TRBD1. J lost 8 bases, V lost 1 base, and 15 bases had no gene match. The CDR3 runs 16 residues. Germline values: CDR1 SQVTM, CDR2 ANQGSEA. The DNA of the CDR3 is TGCAGCGTTGAAGGGGTGGGGGACAGGTCTGTTTGGGGCTACACCTTC. Encoded protein: CSVEGVGDRSVWGYTF.

The chain is built from TRBV7-8 and TRBJ2-2; 10 nucleotides agree with TRBD2. Germline CDR1 is SGHVS and CDR2 is FQNEAQ. The V segment lost 1 base and the J segment 5 bases; nucleotides outside the gene matches: 4. The CDR3 has 16 amino acids. Here the CDR3 reads CASSLVALAGTGELFF. CDR3 nucleotide sequence: TGTGCCAGCAGCTTAGTGGCACTAGCGGGGACCGGGGAGCTGTTTTTT.

This clonotype occurred a few times. The V and J genes are TRBV6-2 or TRBV6-3 and TRBJ1-1; no clear D gene. V lost 6 bases to trimming and J lost 1 base, with 3 bases between them. Germline V gives CDR1 MNHEY, CDR2 SVGEGT. This CDR3 region has 11 residues. The CDR3 coding sequence is TGTGCCAGCAGGAGGAACACTGAAGCTTTCTTT. As protein: CASRRNTEAFF.

V gene TRBV7-9 combines with J gene TRBJ1-1, with 8 bases lining up with TRBD1. V lost 6 bases and J lost 0; bases outside the gene matches: 6. The V gene's germline CDR1 is SEHNR and CDR2 FQNEAQ (reference sequence). The CDR3 contains 15 residues. The CDR3: CASRLTGALNTEAFF. In nucleotides, the CDR3 is TGTGCCAGCAGACTGACAGGGGCCTTGAACACTGAAGCTTTCTTT.

Concerning this clonotype itself: It may be a read error: a sequence one base away is much more abundant. This chain joins TRBV7-4 and TRBJ2-7; unclear D gene. Germline V lookup: CDR1 SGHVT, CDR2 SQSDAQ. The CDR3 length is 11 residues. The CDR3 DNA reads as TGTGCCAGGAGCTTCGACGAGGAGCAGTACTTC. Its translation: CARSFDEEQYF.

This clonotype has ten or more counts. The V call is TRBV6-6, the J call TRBJ2-5; D is unclear. The CDR3 is made up of 13 amino acids. V dropped 7 bases and J dropped 0 bases, with 9 bases sitting between them. CDR1 is MNHNY, CDR2 SVGAGI, per germline (reference sequence). CDR3 sequence: CASTGEYQETQYF. The CDR3 region has the DNA TGTGCCAGCACTGGAGAGTACCAAGAGACCCAGTACTTC.

This clonotype has a count of ten or more. The chain couples TRBV5-8 to TRBJ1-1; D remains ambiguous. V was pared by 10 bases and J by 1 base, with 14 bases between. Looked up from germline, CDR1 is SGHTS and CDR2 is YDEGEE. This CDR3 is built from 13 residues. CDR3 in amino acids: CARGRLQNTEAFF. CDR3 sequence (DNA): TGTGCCCGCGGGCGGCTGCAGAACACTGAAGCTTTCTTT.